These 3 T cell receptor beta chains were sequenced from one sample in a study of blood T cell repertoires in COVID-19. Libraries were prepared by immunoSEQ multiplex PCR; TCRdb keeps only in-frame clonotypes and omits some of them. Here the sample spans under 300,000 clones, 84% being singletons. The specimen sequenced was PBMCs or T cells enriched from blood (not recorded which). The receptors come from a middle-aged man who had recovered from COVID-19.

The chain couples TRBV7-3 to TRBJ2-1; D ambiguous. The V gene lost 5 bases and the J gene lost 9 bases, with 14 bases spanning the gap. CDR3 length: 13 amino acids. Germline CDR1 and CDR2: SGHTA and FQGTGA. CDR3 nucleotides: TGTGCCAGCAGCCGAATCGAAGGCGGTGAGCAGTTCTTC. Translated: CASSRIEGGEQFF.

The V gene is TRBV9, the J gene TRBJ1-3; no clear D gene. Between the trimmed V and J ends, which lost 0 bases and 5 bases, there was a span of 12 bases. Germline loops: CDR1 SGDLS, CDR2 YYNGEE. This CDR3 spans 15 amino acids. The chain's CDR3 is CASSVDPAARNTIYF. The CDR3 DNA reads TGTGCCAGCAGCGTAGACCCCGCTGCGAGAAACACCATATATTTT.

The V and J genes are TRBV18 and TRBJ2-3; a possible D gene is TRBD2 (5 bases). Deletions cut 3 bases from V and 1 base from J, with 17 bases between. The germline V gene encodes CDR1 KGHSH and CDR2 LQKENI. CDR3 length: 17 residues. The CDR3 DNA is TGTGCCAGCTCACCTCTGGGTTCGGGCGGGCGCACAGATACGCAGTATTTT. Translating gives CASSPLGSGGRTDTQYF.